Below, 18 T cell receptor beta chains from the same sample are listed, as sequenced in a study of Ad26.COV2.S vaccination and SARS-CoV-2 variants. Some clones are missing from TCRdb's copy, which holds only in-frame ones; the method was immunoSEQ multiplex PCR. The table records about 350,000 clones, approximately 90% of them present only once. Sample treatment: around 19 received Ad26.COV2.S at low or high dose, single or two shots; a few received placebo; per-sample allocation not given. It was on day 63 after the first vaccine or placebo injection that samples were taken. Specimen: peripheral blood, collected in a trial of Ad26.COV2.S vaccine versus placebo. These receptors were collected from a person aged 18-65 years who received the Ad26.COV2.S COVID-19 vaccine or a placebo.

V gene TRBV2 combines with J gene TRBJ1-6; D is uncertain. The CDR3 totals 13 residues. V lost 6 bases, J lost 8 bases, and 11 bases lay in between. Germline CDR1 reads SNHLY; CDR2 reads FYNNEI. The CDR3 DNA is TGTGCCAGCAGGGTGGGCCTGGATTCACCCCTCCACTTT. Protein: CASRVGLDSPLHF. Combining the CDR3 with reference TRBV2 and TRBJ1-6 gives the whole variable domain EPEVTQTPSHQVTQMGQEVILRCVPISNHLYFYWYRQILGQKVEFLVSFYNNEISEKSEIFDDQFSVERPDGSNFTLKIRSTKLEDSAMYFCASRVGLDSPLHFGNGTRLTVT.

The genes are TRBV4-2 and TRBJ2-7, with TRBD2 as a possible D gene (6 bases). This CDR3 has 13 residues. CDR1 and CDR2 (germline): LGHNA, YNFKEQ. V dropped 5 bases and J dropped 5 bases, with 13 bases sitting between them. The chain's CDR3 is CASSILAPDEQYF. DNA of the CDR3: TGTGCCAGCAGCATACTAGCCCCCGACGAGCAGTACTTC.

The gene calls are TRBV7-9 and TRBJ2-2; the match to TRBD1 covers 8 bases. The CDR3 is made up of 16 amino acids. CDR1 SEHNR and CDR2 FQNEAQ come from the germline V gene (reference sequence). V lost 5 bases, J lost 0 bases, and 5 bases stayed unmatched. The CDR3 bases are TGTGCCAGCAGCATAAGACAGGGGCCGAACACCGGGGAGCTGTTTTTT. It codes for CASSIRQGPNTGELFF.

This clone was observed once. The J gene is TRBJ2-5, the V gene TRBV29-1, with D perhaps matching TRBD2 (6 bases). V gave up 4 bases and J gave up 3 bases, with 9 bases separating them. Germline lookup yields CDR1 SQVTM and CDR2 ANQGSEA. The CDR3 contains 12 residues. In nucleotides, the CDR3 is TGCAGCGTTGGGGACTTTAAAGAGACCCAGTACTTC. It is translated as CSVGDFKETQYF.

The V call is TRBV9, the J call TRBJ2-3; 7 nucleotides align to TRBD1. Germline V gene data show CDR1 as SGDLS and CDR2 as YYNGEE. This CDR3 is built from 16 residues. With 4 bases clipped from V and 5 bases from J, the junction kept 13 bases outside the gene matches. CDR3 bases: TGTGCCAGCAGCCCCCACCTGCGGACAGGCGGAGATACGCAGTATTTT. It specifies CASSPHLRTGGDTQYF.

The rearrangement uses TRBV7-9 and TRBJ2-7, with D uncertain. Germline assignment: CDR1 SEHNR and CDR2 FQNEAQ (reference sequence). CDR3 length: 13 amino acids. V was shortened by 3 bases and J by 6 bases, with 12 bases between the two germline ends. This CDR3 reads CASSLESAGEQYF. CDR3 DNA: TGTGCCAGCAGCTTGGAATCGGCCGGCGAGCAGTACTTC.

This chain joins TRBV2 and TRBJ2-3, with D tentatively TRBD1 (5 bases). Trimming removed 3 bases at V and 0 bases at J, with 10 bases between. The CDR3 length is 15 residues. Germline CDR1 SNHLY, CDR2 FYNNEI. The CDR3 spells CASSEGPPSTDTQYF. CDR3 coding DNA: TGTGCCAGCAGTGAGGGGCCGCCTAGCACAGATACGCAGTATTTT.

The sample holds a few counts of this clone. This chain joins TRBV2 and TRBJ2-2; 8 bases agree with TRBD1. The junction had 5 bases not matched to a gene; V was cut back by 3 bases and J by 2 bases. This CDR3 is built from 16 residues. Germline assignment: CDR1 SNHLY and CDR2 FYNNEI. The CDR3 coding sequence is TGTGCCAGCAGTGACGAGGACAGGGCTAACACCGGGGAGCTGTTTTTT. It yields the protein CASSDEDRANTGELFF. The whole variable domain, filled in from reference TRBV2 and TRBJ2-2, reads EPEVTQTPSHQVTQMGQEVILRCVPISNHLYFYWYRQILGQKVEFLVSFYNNEISEKSEIFDDQFSVERPDGSNFTLKIRSTKLEDSAMYFCASSDEDRANTGELFFGEGSRLTVL.

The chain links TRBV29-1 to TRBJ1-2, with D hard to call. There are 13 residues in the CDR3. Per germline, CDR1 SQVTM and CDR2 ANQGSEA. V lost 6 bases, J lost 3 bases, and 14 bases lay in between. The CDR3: CSVNVGDYYGYTF. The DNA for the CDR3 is TGCAGCGTCAACGTCGGCGATTACTATGGCTACACCTTC.

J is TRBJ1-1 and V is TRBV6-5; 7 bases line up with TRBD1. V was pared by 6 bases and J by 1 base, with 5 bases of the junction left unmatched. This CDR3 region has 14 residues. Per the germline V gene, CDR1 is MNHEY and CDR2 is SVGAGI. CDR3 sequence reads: CASRPGQPNTEAFF. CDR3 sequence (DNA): TGTGCCAGCAGACCGGGACAGCCGAACACTGAAGCTTTCTTT.

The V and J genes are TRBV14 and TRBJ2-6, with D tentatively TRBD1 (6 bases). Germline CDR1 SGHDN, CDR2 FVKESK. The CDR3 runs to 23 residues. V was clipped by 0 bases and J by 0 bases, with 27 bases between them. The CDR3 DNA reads TGTGCCAGCAGCCAAGAGATACTTGGACAGCCCTTTCTCTCTATCTCTGGGGCCAACGTCCTGACTTTC. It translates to CASSQEILGQPFLSISGANVLTF.

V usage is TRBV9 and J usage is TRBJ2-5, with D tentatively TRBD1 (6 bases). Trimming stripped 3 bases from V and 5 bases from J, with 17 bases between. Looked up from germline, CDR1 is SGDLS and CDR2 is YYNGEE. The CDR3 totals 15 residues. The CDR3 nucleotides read TGTGCCAGCAGCGCCACCACAGGGACGGGGGAGACCCAGTACTTC. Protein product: CASSATTGTGETQYF. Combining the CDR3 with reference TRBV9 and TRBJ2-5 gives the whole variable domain DSGVTQTPKHLITATGQRVTLRCSPRSGDLSVYWYQQSLDQGLQFLIQYYNGEERAKGNILERFSAQQFPDLHSELNLSSLELGDSALYFCASSATTGTGETQYFGPGTRLLVL.

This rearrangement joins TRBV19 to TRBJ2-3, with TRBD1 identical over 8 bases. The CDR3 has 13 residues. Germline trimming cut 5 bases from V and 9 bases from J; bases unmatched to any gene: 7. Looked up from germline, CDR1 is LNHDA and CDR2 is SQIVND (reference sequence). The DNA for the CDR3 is TGTGCCAGTAGTCTGGACAGGGAATCGACGCAGTATTTT. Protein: CASSLDRESTQYF. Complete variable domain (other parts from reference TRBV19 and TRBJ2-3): DGGITQSPKYLFRKEGQNVTLSCEQNLNHDAMYWYRQDPGQGLRLIYYSQIVNDFQKGDIAEGYSVSREKKESFPLTVTSAQKNPTAFYLCASSLDRESTQYFGPGTRLTVL.

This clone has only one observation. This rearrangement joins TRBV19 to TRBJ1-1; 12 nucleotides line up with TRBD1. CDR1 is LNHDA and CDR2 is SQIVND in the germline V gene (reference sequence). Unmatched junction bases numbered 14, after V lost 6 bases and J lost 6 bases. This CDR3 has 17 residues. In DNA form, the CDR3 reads TGTGCCAGTAGCATTAGGCTCCATGGGACAGGGGGCTCTGAAGCTTTCTTT. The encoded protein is CASSIRLHGTGGSEAFF.

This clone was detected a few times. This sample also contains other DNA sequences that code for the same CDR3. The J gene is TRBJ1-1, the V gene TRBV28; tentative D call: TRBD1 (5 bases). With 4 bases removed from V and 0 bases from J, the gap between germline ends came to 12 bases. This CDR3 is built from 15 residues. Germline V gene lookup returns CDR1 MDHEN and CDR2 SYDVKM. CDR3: CASSSPGRLNTEAFF. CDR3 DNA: TGTGCCAGCAGTTCCCCGGGACGGTTGAACACTGAAGCTTTCTTT.

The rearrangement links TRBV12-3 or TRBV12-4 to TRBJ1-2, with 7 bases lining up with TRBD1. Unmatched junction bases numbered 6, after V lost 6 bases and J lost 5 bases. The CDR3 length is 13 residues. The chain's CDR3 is CASSGTEPYGYTF. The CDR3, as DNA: TGTGCCAGCAGCGGGACAGAACCGTATGGCTACACCTTC.

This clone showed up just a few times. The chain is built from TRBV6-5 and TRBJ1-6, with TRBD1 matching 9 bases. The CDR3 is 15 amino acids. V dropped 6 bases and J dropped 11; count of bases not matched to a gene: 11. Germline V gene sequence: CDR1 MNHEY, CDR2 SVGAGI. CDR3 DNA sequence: TGTGCCAGCAGGAAAGGGGGGACAGGGTATCCACCCCTCCACTTT. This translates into CASRKGGTGYPPLHF.

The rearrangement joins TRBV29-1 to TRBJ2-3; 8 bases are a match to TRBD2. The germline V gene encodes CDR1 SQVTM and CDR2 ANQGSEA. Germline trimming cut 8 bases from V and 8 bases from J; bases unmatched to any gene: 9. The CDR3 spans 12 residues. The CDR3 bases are TGCAGCATGGGCACTCGGGGGGGTACGCAGTATTTT. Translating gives CSMGTRGGTQYF.